This section outlines one T cell receptor (beta chain) sequence together with its context. The antigen remains unidentified. The sample belongs to a study of vaccination and CD4 T cells after COVID-19. Indicated treatment: approximately 9-day PBMC culture with coronavirus spike peptide pools or control peptides (ViraFEST assay). Before the COVID-19 pandemic (2011-2018), CD4+ T cells were obtained from the unexposed donor. The V and J ends lost 4 bases and 7 bases respectively, with 20 bases between them. The CDR3 length is 16 residues. Germline V gene lookup returns CDR1 LGHDT and CDR2 YNNKEL (reference sequence). Researchers used the Oncomine TCR Beta short-read assay to sequence DNA from cultured CD4+ T cells. TCRdb ran MiXCR on the PCR reads and lists one entry per CDR3 protein. The sample lists about 7,400 distinct CDR3 sequences; 37% were seen once.

The sequence came from a human donor in good health. The sequencing sample was made of CD4+ T cells from blood, cultured in vitro. The V call is TRBV3-1, the J call TRBJ1-5, with D perhaps matching TRBD1 (6 bases). The CDR3: CASSLRAGGFKQPQHF. The CDR3 region has the DNA TGTGCCAGCAGCCTGCGGGCGGGGGGCTTCAAACAGCCCCAGCATTTT.